This paragraph reports one T cell receptor beta chain. Its antigen remains unidentified. The sample originates from a study of CD8 T cells in ankylosing spondylitis. By quantitative 5'-RACE with molecular barcodes, the TCR beta libraries were made. TCRdb used MiXCR to reprocess the 5' RACE reads, holding one entry per CDR3 protein. This table has approximately 140,000 distinct CDR3 sequences, around 42% appearing once. General study findings and limits: Seemingly characteristic of ankylosing spondylitis blood was a TCR beta motif consisting of about 8 highly homologous variants. As for the disease-linked clones, they showed a CD8+ phenotype and occurred at relatively low frequencies in peripheral blood. Enrichment of disease-linked clones was reportedly significant in matched ankylosing spondylitis synovial fluid.

CDR1 and CDR2 from the germline V gene are MGHRA and YSYEKL. The CDR3 is 16 residues long. Trimming left V 1 base short and J 7 bases short, with 17 bases between. This TCR derives from a male donor with ankylosing spondylitis. Input material: synovial fluid, either unsorted or a sorted T cell fraction (not recorded which). The gene calls are TRBV4-1 and TRBJ2-1; D perhaps matches TRBD2 (5 bases). The chain's CDR3 is CASSQGDWRAENEQFF. The CDR3, as DNA: TGCGCCAGCAGCCAAGGCGATTGGAGAGCGGAAAATGAGCAGTTCTTC.